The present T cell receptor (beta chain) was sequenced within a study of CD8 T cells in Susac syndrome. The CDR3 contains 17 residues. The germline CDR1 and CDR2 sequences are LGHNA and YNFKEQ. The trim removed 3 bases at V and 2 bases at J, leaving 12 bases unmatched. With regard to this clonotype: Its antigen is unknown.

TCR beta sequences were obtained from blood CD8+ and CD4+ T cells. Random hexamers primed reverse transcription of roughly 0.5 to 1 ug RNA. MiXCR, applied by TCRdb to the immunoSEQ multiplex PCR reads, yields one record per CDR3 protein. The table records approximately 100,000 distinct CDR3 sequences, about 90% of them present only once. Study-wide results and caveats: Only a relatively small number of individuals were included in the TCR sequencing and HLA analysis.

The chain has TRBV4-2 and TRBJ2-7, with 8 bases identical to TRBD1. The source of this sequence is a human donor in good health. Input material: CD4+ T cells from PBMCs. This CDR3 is CASSHGQGTTDTYEQYF. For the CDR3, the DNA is TGTGCCAGCAGCCATGGACAGGGAACCACTGATACCTACGAGCAGTACTTC.